Detailed here is one TCR beta chain. Which antigen it targets is not known. Base qualities were left out, and no much larger clone turns up one base away. Using the deep immunoSEQ assay, multiplex PCR amplified TCR CDR3 regions from genomic DNA. Genomic DNA extracted from each cell subset was distributed evenly over all wells of several immunoSEQ 96-well plates, and each plate served as one replicate. For sorted subsets, approximately 210 ng of genomic DNA, equivalent to 25,000 to 35,000 T cell genomes, went into each replicate PCR. Purified libraries were measured with a Qubit 3.0 fluorometer, size-checked on a Bioanalyzer 2100, and measured again with the KAPA Library Quantification kit. A separate single-read 150-cycle Illumina NextSeq 550 flow cell was used to sequence each immunoSEQ 96-well plate. Regarding the original processing steps: Because the immunoSEQ output included only junctional sequences and no quality scores, the filtering could not be the same as the filtering used for full-length reads. To assign V/J genes and CDR3, sequences were annotated using PyIR, a Python wrapper for IgBLAST v1.9, with IMGT germline references. Reads were filtered out if the reads had weak V/J assignments (E-value above 1e-6), no CDR3, stop codons, out-of-frame junctions, or ambiguous translated residues. V3J clonotypes were defined as sequences sharing an identical inferred V gene, J gene, and CDR3 amino acid sequence. Percentage overlap between repertoires was calculated by dividing the number of shared unique clonotypes by the size of the smaller repertoire. RTK rarefaction, the Chao1 estimator, and Recon v2.1 estimates of unobserved clonotypes were used to assess repertoire richness. OLGA was used to compute generation probabilities for all TCRbeta clonotypes that the gDNA method yielded from a handful of donors. In its TCRdb copy, this immuneACCESS table keeps in-frame sequences only and misses some clones. Where compared with another copy, unresolved V genes explain less than half of these, and the others have no known cause. The V and J calls and clone size come from that table; D and trimming were worked out from the DNA. This sample gives more than 2 million clones in total; 90% to 95% of them show up just once. The ten largest make up about 1.6% of the sample.

CD8 naive samples were CD45RO-negative cells positively selected for CCR7, giving a CD45RA+CCR7+ population that excluded TemRA cells. The donors were healthy, HIV-negative adults with no recently reported acute infections or vaccinations. Every donor was a Caucasian adult residing in Nashville, Tennessee, USA. Blood was obtained by leukapheresis, after which PBMCs were separated by Ficoll-Histopaque density gradient centrifugation and cryopreserved in liquid nitrogen vapor phase. Analytical flow cytometry was used to check the purity and quantity of every magnetically sorted T cell population. Genomic DNA was isolated from every sorted fraction and measured by UV absorbance on a Nanodrop 2000c. This record comes from a study of shared clonotypes between healthy human individuals (dated by TCRdb to 2020 to 2022). Notes on the research overall: Three men and a couple of women, aged 18 to 49 years, made up the cohort. For each donor, CD4 naive and CD4 memory were each given three plates, CD8 naive was given two plates, and CD8 memory was given one plate. To estimate repertoire size and how much clonotypes are shared between individuals, the study performed deep sequencing of blood TCR repertoires from about five healthy adults. Libraries were prepared and TCR repertoires were sequenced by different laboratories using diverse techniques, in order to increase sequencing depth and limit assay-specific biases. Each donor's leukapheresis produced roughly between about 0.85 and 10 billion PBMCs.

Counted from cysteine to phenylalanine, this CDR3 has 15 amino acids. Here the CDR3 DNA is all that survives: 45 bases in frame from base 1. V drops 3 bases and J drops 2 bases, leaving 14 bases in between. CDR1 and CDR2, per the germline V gene (reference sequence), are SEHNR and FQNEAQ. Study-wide conclusions, independent of this receptor: Pairwise subsampling indicated that sequencing depth was expected to affect the degree of clonotype sharing among donors. Clonotypes shared by all four sorted-subset donors showed higher generation probabilities than non-shared clonotypes. Roughly 5.2% of naive CD4, 3.5% of naive CD8, 2.3% of memory CD4, and 0.4% of memory CD8 clonotypes were shared across several donors. Sampling was restricted to blood, and TCR repertoires in tissue are likely to differ from TCR repertoires in blood. Estimated clonotype richness was generally larger for naive than for memory subsets. The small number of donors limited the genetic and exposure-history diversity represented. Incomplete sequencing was indicated by rarefaction of sorted-subset datasets, despite the large sequencing depth.

The V and J genes are TRBV7-9 and TRBJ2-7; a tentative D call is TRBD2 (5 bases match). The sample taken for sequencing was naive CD8+ T cells from PBMCs. This sample's cell subset or site label indicates: CD45RA+CCR7+. This TCR was recovered from a young man in good health. Some clones in this sample may be carry-over from other donors' samples. The nucleotides read TGTGCCAGCAGCTTGGGCAGCGGAAAAACCTACGAGCAGTACTTC. It specifies CASSLGSGKTYEQYF.